This TCR beta chain comes out of a study of regulatory T cells in long-lasting Graves disease. Study-wide findings and caveats: Shared public clonotypes totalled about 2,800 in persistent patients, compared with some 920 in new patients. Those with persistent Graves' had less TCR diversity than newly diagnosed patients. Persistent disease exhibited a predilection for TRBV28, TRBJ1-2 and TRBJ2-5.

Arm-PCR with iRepertoire HTBI primers amplified the CDR3 regions for these TCR beta libraries. Original processing methods: Identification across samples found about 65 TRBV and approximately 15 TRBJ segments. One entry per CDR3 protein, called by TCRdb with MiXCR from the multiplex PCR reads. TCRdb, rather than the study authors, made the V and J calls. Of about 470,000 distinct CDR3 sequences listed, under 25% are singletons. Time point: persistent/refractory GD, antithyroid drugs over 5 years with positive TRAb. RNA extracted from PBMCs served as the sequencing template. Concerning this clonotype itself: Its specificity is unknown.

Germline V gene data show CDR1 as MNHNS and CDR2 as SASEGT. V was pared by 5 bases and J by 8 bases, with 16 bases between. The CDR3 spans 15 residues. The chain carries TRBV6-1 and TRBJ1-6; D is uncertain. The receptor's source is a female donor with Graves disease. The sample here was peripheral blood mononuclear cells (PBMCs), taken when the disease was refractory, from a patient treated with antithyroid drugs. The CDR3 is CASSNRLGGDSPLHF. The CDR3 DNA reads TGTGCCAGCAGTAACCGATTGGGTGGGGATTCACCCCTCCACTTT.